These 12 T cell receptor beta chains originate from one sample sequenced in a study of shared clonotypes between healthy human individuals. TCRdb's table, derived via immunoSEQ multiplex PCR, lists solely in-frame clones and lacks some. The table includes about 2.4 million clones, more than 85% detected once. Sequencing input: naive CD4+ T cells from PBMCs. Subset reported: CD45RA+ positively selected. These receptors were obtained from a young man in good health. Some clones in this sample may be carry-over from other donors' samples.

The V gene is TRBV6-6, the J gene TRBJ2-2, with D uncertain. The CDR3 extends over 15 amino acids. V lost 10 bases to trimming and J lost 0 bases, with 15 bases between them. Germline assignment: CDR1 MNHNY and CDR2 SVGAGI (reference sequence). Here the CDR3 DNA reads TGTGCCACCCTGGGTCGGACCGCGAACACCGGGGAGCTGTTTTTT. Translated: CATLGRTANTGELFF.

V is TRBV28 and J is TRBJ2-7; D perhaps matches TRBD1 (6 bases). Germline V gene data show CDR1 as MDHEN and CDR2 as SYDVKM. With 5 bases removed from V and 2 bases from J, the gap between germline ends came to 16 bases. The CDR3 is 15 amino acids. The chain's CDR3 is CASSTPGHHPYEQYF. The CDR3 nucleotides read TGTGCCAGCAGTACCCCGGGACACCATCCCTACGAGCAGTACTTC.

V usage is TRBV9 and J usage is TRBJ2-7; unclear D gene. The V and J ends lost 4 bases and 8 bases respectively, with 13 bases between them. The germline V gene encodes CDR1 SGDLS and CDR2 YYNGEE. This CDR3 has 12 amino acids. The CDR3 spells CASSPPYGKQYF. CDR3 DNA sequence: TGTGCCAGCAGCCCACCGTATGGGAAGCAGTACTTC.

The V gene is TRBV7-9, the J gene TRBJ2-1; TRBD1 agrees at 8 bases. Germline assignment: CDR1 SEHNR and CDR2 FQNEAQ (reference sequence). J gave up 6 bases and V 5 bases, and 9 bases lay outside the gene matches. The CDR3 has 15 residues. The CDR3 region has the DNA TGTGCCAGCAGCCAACATGGACAGGGCGCCAATGAGCAGTTCTTC. Translating gives CASSQHGQGANEQFF. The full variable domain, rest sourced from reference TRBV7-9 and TRBJ2-1, is DTGVSQNPRHKITKRGQNVTFRCDPISEHNRLYWYRQTLGQGPEFLTYFQNEAQLEKSRLLSDRFSAERPKGSFSTLEIQRTEQGDSAMYLCASSQHGQGANEQFFGPGTRLTVL.

The chain recombines TRBV28 with TRBJ2-3; D is unresolved. V was clipped by 5 bases and J by 1 base, with 13 bases between them. CDR3 size: 15 residues. The germline V gene encodes CDR1 MDHEN and CDR2 SYDVKM. The CDR3, as DNA: TGTGCCAGCAGTCCTCAGTCGCTTGGCACAGATACGCAGTATTTT. Amino acid sequence: CASSPQSLGTDTQYF.

This sequence joins TRBV29-1 and TRBJ2-3; unclear D gene. From germline, CDR1 is SQVTM and CDR2 ANQGSEA. V gave up 7 bases and J gave up 2 bases, with 19 bases separating them. This CDR3 contains 15 residues. CDR3 protein: CSAARRDASTDTQYF. CDR3 nucleotides: TGCAGCGCCGCTCGGCGAGACGCCTCCACAGATACGCAGTATTTT.

The V and J genes are TRBV27 and TRBJ2-3; 7 bases are a match to TRBD1. J was trimmed by 4 bases and V by 6 bases; bases with no gene match: 22. This CDR3 spans 19 amino acids. CDR1 and CDR2 (germline): MNHEY, SMNVEV (reference sequence). CDR3 bases: TGTGCCAGCAGCCGAAACTCGTCCCCGACAGGGCGAAGGGCAGATACGCAGTATTTT. As protein: CASSRNSSPTGRRADTQYF.

This sequence joins TRBV28 and TRBJ1-1; the D gene is possibly TRBD1 (6 bases). The CDR3 is made up of 15 amino acids. Germline lookup yields CDR1 MDHEN and CDR2 SYDVKM. V was cut by 4 bases and J by 4 bases, with 16 bases left in between. CDR3 protein: CASSSAYIRGTEAFF. CDR3 sequence (DNA): TGTGCCAGCAGTTCCGCCTACATCAGGGGCACTGAAGCTTTCTTT.

This chain links TRBV18 with TRBJ2-1, with 10 bases matching TRBD1. CDR3 length: 15 amino acids. The germline V gene encodes CDR1 KGHSH and CDR2 LQKENI. V dropped 6 bases and J dropped 6; count of bases not matched to a gene: 8. The DNA for the CDR3 is TGTGCCAGCTCCCGTGGGACAGGGGACCTCAATGAGCAGTTCTTC. This encodes CASSRGTGDLNEQFF.

This clone was seen only once. The chain is built from TRBV5-8 and TRBJ2-5, with 7 bases aligning to TRBD2. V lost 3 bases and J lost 4; bases outside the gene matches: 6. The CDR3 contains 14 residues. Germline CDR1 is SGHTS and CDR2 is YDEGEE. CDR3 sequence: CASSSGTTRETQYF. The CDR3 nucleotides are TGTGCCAGCAGCTCGGGGACTACCCGAGAGACCCAGTACTTC.

The chain combines TRBV25-1 with TRBJ2-7; 11 bases are shared with TRBD1. This CDR3 is built from 14 residues. V was clipped by 3 bases and J by 7 bases; unmatched bases: 5. Germline assignment: CDR1 MGHDK and CDR2 SYGVNS. CDR3 amino acids: CASSEGQGVVEQYF. CDR3 nucleotide sequence: TGTGCCAGCAGTGAGGGACAGGGGGTCGTTGAGCAGTACTTC.

This chain links TRBV7-9 with TRBJ1-3; TRBD1 matches 8 bases. This CDR3 region has 15 residues. Germline CDR1 SEHNR, CDR2 FQNEAQ (reference sequence). V was clipped by 5 bases and J by 3 bases; unmatched bases: 6. The CDR3 bases are TGTGCCAGCAGCGGAATCGACAGGGGTGGAAACACCATATATTTT. Its protein is CASSGIDRGGNTIYF. Supplemented by reference TRBV7-9 and TRBJ1-3, the full variable domain reads DTGVSQNPRHKITKRGQNVTFRCDPISEHNRLYWYRQTLGQGPEFLTYFQNEAQLEKSRLLSDRFSAERPKGSFSTLEIQRTEQGDSAMYLCASSGIDRGGNTIYFGEGSWLTVV.